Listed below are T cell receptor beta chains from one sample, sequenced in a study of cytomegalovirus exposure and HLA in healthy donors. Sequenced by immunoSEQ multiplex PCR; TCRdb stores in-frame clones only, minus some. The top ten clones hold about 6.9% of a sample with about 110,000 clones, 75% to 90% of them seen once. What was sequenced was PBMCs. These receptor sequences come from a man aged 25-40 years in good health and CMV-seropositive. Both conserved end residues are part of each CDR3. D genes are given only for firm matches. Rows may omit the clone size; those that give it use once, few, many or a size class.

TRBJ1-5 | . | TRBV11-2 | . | CASSYHRDQPQHF | TGTGCCAGCAGCTACCACAGGGATCAGCCCCAGCATTTT
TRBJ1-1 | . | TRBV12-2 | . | CASRFFRTGDTEAFF | TGTGCAAGTCGCTTCTTCCGGACAGGGGACACTGAAGCTTTCTTT
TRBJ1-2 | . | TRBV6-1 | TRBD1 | CASSEAGGQGIYGYTF | TGTGCCAGCAGTGAAGCGGGGGGACAGGGAATCTATGGCTACACCTTC
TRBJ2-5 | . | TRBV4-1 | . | CASSPGPLAESYQETQYF | TGCGCCAGCAGCCCTGGCCCTTTGGCGGAATCGTACCAAGAGACCCAGTACTTC
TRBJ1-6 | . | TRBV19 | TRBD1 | CASSIDRGTGLSPLHF | TGTGCCAGTAGTATAGATCGCGGGACAGGCCTTTCACCCCTCCACTTT
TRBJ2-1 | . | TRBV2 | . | CASSREIHNEQFF | TGTGCCAGCAGCAGGGAAATCCACAATGAGCAGTTCTTC
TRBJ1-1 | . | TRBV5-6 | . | CASSWGPSGTEAFF | TGTGCCAGCAGCTGGGGGCCGAGCGGAACTGAAGCTTTCTTT
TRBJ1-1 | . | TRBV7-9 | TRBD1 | CASSHGTGGEAFF | TGTGCCAGCAGCCACGGGACAGGGGGTGAAGCTTTCTTT
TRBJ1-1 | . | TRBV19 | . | CASSILMVKGGTEAFF | TGTGCCAGTAGTATCTTGATGGTGAAGGGAGGGACTGAAGCTTTCTTT
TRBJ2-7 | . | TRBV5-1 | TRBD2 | CASSPSTGGGPLSYEQYF | TGCGCCAGCAGCCCTTCTACTGGCGGGGGGCCCCTCTCCTACGAGCAGTACTTC
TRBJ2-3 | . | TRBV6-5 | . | CASSSGGWADTQYF | TGTGCCAGCAGTTCTGGGGGCTGGGCAGATACGCAGTATTTT
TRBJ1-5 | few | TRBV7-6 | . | CASSLEAGVWQPQHF | TGTGCCAGCAGCTTAGAAGCGGGGGTTTGGCAGCCCCAGCATTTT
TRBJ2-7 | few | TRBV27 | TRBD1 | CASKRLGQGAGEQYF | TGTGCCAGCAAGCGATTGGGACAGGGGGCCGGCGAGCAGTACTTC
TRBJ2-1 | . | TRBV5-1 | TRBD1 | CASNPTGDSYNEQFF | TGCGCCAGCAACCCGACAGGGGACTCCTACAATGAGCAGTTCTTC
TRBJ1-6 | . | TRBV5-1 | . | CASSLDGRRDSPLHF | TGCGCCAGCAGCTTGGATGGCAGGCGAGACTCACCCCTCCACTTT
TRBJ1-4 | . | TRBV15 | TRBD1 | CATSREAGGYEKLFF | TGTGCCACCAGCAGAGAGGCAGGGGGCTATGAAAAACTGTTTTTT
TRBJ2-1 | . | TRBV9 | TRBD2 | CASRETSGGNEQFF | TGTGCCAGCCGGGAAACTAGCGGGGGCAATGAGCAGTTCTTC
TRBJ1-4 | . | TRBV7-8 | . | CASSAQTNRGLFF | TGTGCCAGCAGCGCACAAACCAACCGAGGACTGTTTTTT
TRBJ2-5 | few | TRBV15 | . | CATSRDPLARQETQYF | TGTGCCACCAGCAGAGATCCCCTGGCCCGCCAAGAGACCCAGTACTTC
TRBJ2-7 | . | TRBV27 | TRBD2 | CASSSTSGGPHITYEQYF | TGTGCCAGCAGTTCGACTAGCGGGGGGCCACACATCACCTACGAGCAGTACTTC
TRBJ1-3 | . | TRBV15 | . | CATSRAGYSGNTIYF | TGTGCCACCAGCAGGGCCGGGTATTCTGGAAACACCATATATTTT
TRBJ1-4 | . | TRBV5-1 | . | CASTREGFEEKLFF | TGCGCCAGCACGAGGGAGGGTTTTGAAGAAAAACTGTTTTTT
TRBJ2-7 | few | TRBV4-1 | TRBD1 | CASSPLYRGHQAYEQYF | TGCGCCAGCAGCCCACTATACAGGGGGCATCAGGCCTACGAGCAGTACTTC
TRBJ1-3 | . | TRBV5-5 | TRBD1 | CASSLASGTGGYTIYF | TGTGCCAGCAGCTTGGCCAGCGGGACAGGGGGTTACACCATATATTTT
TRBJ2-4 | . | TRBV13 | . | CASSLGGGVKNIQYF | TGTGCCAGCAGCTTGGGGGGAGGAGTCAAAAACATTCAGTACTTC
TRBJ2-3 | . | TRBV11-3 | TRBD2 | CASSLGATSGTDTQYF | TGTGCCAGCAGCTTAGGGGCCACTAGCGGTACGGATACGCAGTATTTT
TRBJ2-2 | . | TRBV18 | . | CASSPVNTGELFF | TGTGCCAGCTCACCCGTGAACACCGGGGAGCTGTTTTTT
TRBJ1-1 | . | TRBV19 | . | CASKGRRGQPVTEAFF | TGTGCCAGTAAGGGCCGACGTGGACAGCCGGTCACTGAAGCTTTCTTT
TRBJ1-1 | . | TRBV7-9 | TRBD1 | CASSFGTVMNTEAFF | TGTGCCAGCAGCTTCGGGACAGTTATGAACACTGAAGCTTTCTTT
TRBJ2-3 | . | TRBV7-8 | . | CASSLRSGSTDTQYF | TGTGCCAGCAGCCTAAGGTCGGGGAGCACAGATACGCAGTATTTT
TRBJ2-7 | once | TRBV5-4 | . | CASSPSTDSYEQYF | TGTGCCAGCAGCCCATCGACAGATAGTTACGAGCAGTACTTC
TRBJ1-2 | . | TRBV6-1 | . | CASSEIAGVYGYTF | TGTGCCAGCAGTGAAATCGCGGGGGTCTATGGCTACACCTTC
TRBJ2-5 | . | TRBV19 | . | CASSIVASVETQYF | TGTGCCAGTAGTATAGTGGCTAGCGTTGAGACCCAGTACTTC
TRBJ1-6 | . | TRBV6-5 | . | CASSYSSGSLHF | TGTGCCAGCAGTTACTCTTCAGGGTCCCTCCACTTT
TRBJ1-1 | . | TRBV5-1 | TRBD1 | CASSLGRDRIRMNTEAFF | TGCGCCAGCAGCTTGGGTCGGGACAGGATTCGAATGAACACTGAAGCTTTCTTT
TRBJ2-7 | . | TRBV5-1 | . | CASSLAEQVLSYEQYF | TGCGCCAGCAGCTTGGCCGAGCAGGTCCTCTCCTACGAGCAGTACTTC
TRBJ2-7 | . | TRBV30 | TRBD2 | CAWSHLAGVSYEQYF | TGTGCCTGGAGCCACCTAGCGGGGGTCTCCTACGAGCAGTACTTC
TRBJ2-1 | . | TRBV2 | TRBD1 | CASSRDRGGNEQFF | TGTGCCAGCAGTAGGGACAGGGGGGGGAATGAGCAGTTCTTC
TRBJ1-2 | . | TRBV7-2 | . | CASSETGIRGYTF | TGTGCCAGCAGCGAAACGGGGATAAGGGGCTACACCTTC
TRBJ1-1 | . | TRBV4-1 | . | CASSPPRVAEAFF | TGCGCCAGCAGCCCGCCAAGAGTCGCTGAAGCTTTCTTT
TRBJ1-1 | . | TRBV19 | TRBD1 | CASSNRGQWTEAFF | TGTGCCAGTAGTAACAGGGGGCAGTGGACTGAAGCTTTCTTT
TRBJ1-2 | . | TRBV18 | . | CASSPETTGFGGGYTF | TGTGCCAGCTCACCAGAAACAACAGGGTTTGGCGGTGGCTACACCTTC
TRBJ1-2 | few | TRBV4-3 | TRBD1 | CASSQDLGTGGDGYTF | TGCGCCAGCAGCCAAGATCTAGGGACAGGGGGCGATGGCTACACCTTC
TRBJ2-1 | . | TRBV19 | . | CASRVQGGNNEQFF | TGTGCCAGTAGGGTACAGGGGGGGAACAATGAGCAGTTCTTC
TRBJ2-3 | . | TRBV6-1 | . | CASRLYTDTQYF | TGTGCCAGCAGACTCTACACAGATACGCAGTATTTT
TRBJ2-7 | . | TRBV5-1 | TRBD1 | CASSWAVTGTGGGYEQYF | TGTGCCAGCAGCTGGGCGGTCACCGGGACAGGGGGCGGGTACGAGCAGTACTTC
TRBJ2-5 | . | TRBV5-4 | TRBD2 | CASSLNGGAYQETQYF | TGTGCCAGCAGCTTGAACGGGGGGGCGTACCAAGAGACCCAGTACTTC
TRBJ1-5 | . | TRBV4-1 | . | CASSLDVTDAKPQHF | TGCGCCAGCAGCCTTGATGTCACAGACGCGAAGCCCCAGCATTTT
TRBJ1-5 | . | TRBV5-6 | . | CASSLAGVGQPQHF | TGTGCCAGCAGCTTGGCAGGGGTGGGCCAGCCCCAGCATTTT
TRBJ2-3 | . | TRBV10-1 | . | CARPRDTQYF | TGCGCCAGACCCAGGGATACGCAGTATTTT
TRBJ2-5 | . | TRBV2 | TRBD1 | CASRGTGSQETQYF | TGTGCCAGCAGGGGGACAGGGAGTCAAGAGACCCAGTACTTC
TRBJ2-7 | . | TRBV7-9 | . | CSSSFLFQAAYEQYF | TGTTCCAGCAGCTTCCTATTTCAGGCAGCCTACGAGCAGTACTTC
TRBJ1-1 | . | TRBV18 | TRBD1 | CASSPQQQGAPPAFF | TGTGCCAGCTCACCACAGCAACAGGGGGCGCCCCCGGCTTTCTTT
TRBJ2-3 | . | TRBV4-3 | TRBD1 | CASSQATGGHTDTQYF | TGCGCCAGCAGCCAAGCGACAGGGGGCCACACAGATACGCAGTATTTT
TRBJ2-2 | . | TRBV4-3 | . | CASSQGLINTGELFF | TGCGCCAGCAGCCAAGGACTAATAAACACCGGGGAGCTGTTTTTT
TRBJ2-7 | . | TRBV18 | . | CASSPNIPGGSSYEQYF | TGTGCCAGCTCACCAAATATCCCAGGAGGAAGCTCCTACGAGCAGTACTTC
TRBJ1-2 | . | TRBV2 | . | CASRGFNYGYTF | TGTGCCAGCAGGGGCTTTAACTATGGCTACACCTTC
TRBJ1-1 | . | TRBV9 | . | CASSVEHMNTEAFF | TGTGCCAGCAGCGTAGAACATATGAACACTGAAGCTTTCTTT